The source of this T cell receptor beta chain is a study of blood T cell repertoires in COVID-19. The V gene's germline CDR1 is LNHDA and CDR2 SQIVND (reference sequence). V dropped 2 bases and J dropped 4; count of bases not matched to a gene: 11. The length of the CDR3 is 17 residues. TCRdb's copy holds only in-frame clones and misses some; the assay was immunoSEQ multiplex PCR. The table has about 500,000 clones, about nine tenths seen once. The sample was PBMCs or T cells enriched from blood (not recorded which). This chain links TRBV19 with TRBJ2-1; 7 bases are a match to TRBD2. This receptor was obtained from a woman under 30 who had recovered from COVID-19. The CDR3 nucleotides are TGTGCCAGTAGTATATTGCTTCTCAGCGGGAAATACAATGAGCAGTTCTTC. Translation gives CASSILLLSGKYNEQFF.